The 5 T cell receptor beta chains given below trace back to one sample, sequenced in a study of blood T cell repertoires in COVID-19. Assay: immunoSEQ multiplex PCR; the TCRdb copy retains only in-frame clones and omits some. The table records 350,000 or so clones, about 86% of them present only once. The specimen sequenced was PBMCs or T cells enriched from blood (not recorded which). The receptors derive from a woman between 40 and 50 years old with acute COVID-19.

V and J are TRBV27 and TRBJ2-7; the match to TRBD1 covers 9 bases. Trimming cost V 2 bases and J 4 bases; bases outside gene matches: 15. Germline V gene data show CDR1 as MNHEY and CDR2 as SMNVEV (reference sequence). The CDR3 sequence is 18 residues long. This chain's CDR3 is CASSLTLLRGQGPYEQYF. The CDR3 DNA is TGTGCCAGCAGTTTAACTCTCCTCAGGGGACAGGGACCGTACGAGCAGTACTTC.

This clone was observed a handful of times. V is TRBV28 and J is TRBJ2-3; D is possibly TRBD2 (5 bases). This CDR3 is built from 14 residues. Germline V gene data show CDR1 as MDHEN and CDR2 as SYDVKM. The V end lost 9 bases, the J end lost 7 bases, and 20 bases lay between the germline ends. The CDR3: CASFQADQRHTQYF. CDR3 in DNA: TGTGCCAGTTTCCAAGCGGACCAGCGGCATACGCAGTATTTT.

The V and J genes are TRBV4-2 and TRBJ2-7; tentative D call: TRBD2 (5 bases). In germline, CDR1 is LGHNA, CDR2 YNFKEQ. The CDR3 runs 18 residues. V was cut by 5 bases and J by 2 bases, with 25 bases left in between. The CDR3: CASSNFVEDWDRPYEQYF. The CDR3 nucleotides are TGTGCCAGCAGCAACTTTGTGGAGGATTGGGATCGACCCTACGAGCAGTACTTC.

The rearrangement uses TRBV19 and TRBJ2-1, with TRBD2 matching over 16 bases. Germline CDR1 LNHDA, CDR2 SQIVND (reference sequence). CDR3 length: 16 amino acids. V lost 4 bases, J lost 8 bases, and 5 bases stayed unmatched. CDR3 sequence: CASSNQGLAGGYEQFF. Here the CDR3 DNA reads TGTGCCAGTAGTAACCAGGGACTAGCGGGGGGGTATGAGCAGTTCTTC.

The CDR3 loop reads CASSPTLPGLAGLAKNIQYF. CDR3 sequence (DNA): TGCGCCAGCAGCCCGACCCTCCCGGGACTAGCGGGACTAGCCAAAAACATTCAGTACTTC. The chain links TRBV4-3 to TRBJ2-4; 13 bases align to TRBD2. V trimming: 4 bases; J trimming: 0 bases; junction bases outside the gene matches: 12. The CDR3 contains 20 residues. The V gene's germline CDR1 is LGHNA and CDR2 YSLEER.